This TCR beta chain was sequenced during a study of shared clonotypes between healthy human individuals. About the study: Donors were a couple of women and a few men aged 18 to 49.

Every immunoSEQ plate was one replicate of a subset's evenly spread DNA. TCRdb keeps only in-frame clones here, not all; method: immunoSEQ multiplex PCR. Counted here are about 2.3 million clones, around 92% occurring once; the ten biggest clones make up 0.37%. This clone has more than one count but fewer than ten. Its cognate antigen is unknown. The CDR3 loop spans 16 amino acids. V was shortened by 4 bases and J by 5 bases, with 18 bases between the two germline ends. Germline CDR1 SNHLY, CDR2 FYNNEI. Study observations and caveats: Owing to a small donor count, the genetic and exposure-history diversity represented was limited. Sampling used blood alone; tissue repertoires probably differ.

The gene calls are TRBV2 and TRBJ1-5; D perhaps matches TRBD1 (5 bases). Sample: naive CD4+ T cells from PBMCs. Subset described: CD45RA+ positively selected. The sequence was collected from a man between 18 and 29 years old in good health. Some clones in this sample may be carry-over from other donors' samples. The CDR3 bases are TGTGCCAGCAGTGCCTTGGGTCGGACACTTTATCAGCCCCAGCATTTT. Its protein is CASSALGRTLYQPQHF.